These 15 T cell receptor beta chains were sequenced from one sample in a study of T cell repertoires in cytomegalovirus infection. TCRdb independently ran MiXCR on the reads; one entry per CDR3 protein. The sample consists of fewer than 250,000 distinct CDR3 sequences, 20% to 25% of them appearing once. Sequenced: CD8+ T cells from PBMCs. The receptors derive from a human donor in good health (CMV status not recorded). Some clones in this sample may be carry-over from other donors' samples.

The V gene is TRBV7-9, the J gene TRBJ1-2; D gene uncertain. V was trimmed by 5 bases and J by 8 bases, leaving 15 bases between them. The CDR3 is 13 amino acids. The V gene's germline CDR1 is SEHNR and CDR2 FQNEAQ (reference sequence). CDR3 in DNA: TGTGCCAGCAGCCCCCATCGAAGATGGGGCTACACCTTC. This gives the protein CASSPHRRWGYTF. Combining the CDR3 with reference TRBV7-9 and TRBJ1-2 gives the whole variable domain DTGVSQNPRHKITKRGQNVTFRCDPISEHNRLYWYRQTLGQGPEFLTYFQNEAQLEKSRLLSDRFSAERPKGSFSTLEIQRTEQGDSAMYLCASSPHRRWGYTFGSGTRLTVV.

This clonotype was observed once. The J gene is TRBJ1-2, the V gene TRBV13; 7 nucleotides match TRBD1. The length of the CDR3 is 16 residues. V dropped 2 bases and J dropped 5; count of bases not matched to a gene: 11. Germline CDR1 PRHDT, CDR2 FYEKMQ (reference sequence). The DNA of the CDR3 is TGTGCCAGCAGCTTAAGAGACAGGGCTCGTCCTTATGGCTACACCTTC. Amino acid sequence: CASSLRDRARPYGYTF.

The chain couples TRBV12-3 or TRBV12-4 to TRBJ1-2, with 10 nucleotides matching TRBD1. The CDR3 is 15 residues long. Trimming removed 5 bases from V and 7 bases from J; junction bases left unmatched: 10. The CDR3: CASSEPTGGWVGYTF. The CDR3 DNA sequence: TGTGCCAGCAGTGAACCGACAGGGGGCTGGGTTGGCTACACCTTC.

The chain is built from TRBV6-1 and TRBJ2-3; TRBD2 might be the D (6 bases). The V gene lost 5 bases and the J gene lost 7 bases, with 13 bases spanning the gap. CDR1 and CDR2 (germline): MNHNS, SASEGT. The CDR3 has 13 residues. CDR3 sequence: CASSPNRGNTQYF. The CDR3 nucleotides read TGTGCCAGCAGTCCCAACCGGGGGAATACGCAGTATTTT.

The chain couples TRBV12-3 or TRBV12-4 to TRBJ2-7; 10 nucleotides align to TRBD2. V gave up 5 bases and J gave up 2 bases; unmatched junction bases: 3. The CDR3 runs to 14 residues. CDR3 bases: TGTGCCAGCAGTCCCGGGACTAGCGCCTACGAGCAGTACTTC. This gives the protein CASSPGTSAYEQYF.

This clonotype has a count of ten or more. The gene calls are TRBV29-1 and TRBJ1-1, with D tentatively TRBD1 (5 bases). The CDR3 runs 14 residues. V lost 6 bases and J lost 4, with 18 bases in between. Germline V gene data show CDR1 as SQVTM and CDR2 as ANQGSEA. The CDR3 is CSVDSILVGTEAFF. CDR3 bases: TGCAGCGTCGACAGTATATTGGTTGGCACTGAAGCTTTCTTT.

This clonotype was observed at least ten times. The CDR3 coding sequence is TGTGCCAGCACCGTTGGTACTGAAGCTTTCTTT. Its translation: CASTVGTEAFF. This chain links TRBV11-2 with TRBJ1-1; D uncertain. This CDR3 is built from 11 residues. The germline V gene encodes CDR1 SGHAT and CDR2 FQNNGV. Trimming pared 7 bases from V and 5 bases from J, leaving 8 bases between. The whole variable domain, remainder taken from reference TRBV11-2 and TRBJ1-1, is EAGVAQSPRYKIIEKRQSVAFWCNPISGHATLYWYQQILGQGPKLLIQFQNNGVVDDSQLPKDRFSAERLKGVDSTLKIQPAKLEDSAVYLCASTVGTEAFFGQGTRLTVV.

This chain connects TRBV2 to TRBJ1-5; D call uncertain. Trimming shortened V by 1 base and J by 9 bases, and 10 bases separated the two germline ends. The CDR3 loop spans 13 amino acids. Per the germline V gene, CDR1 is SNHLY and CDR2 is FYNNEI. The CDR3 nucleotides read TGTGCCAGCAGTGAAGGGAACAGTCGGCCCCAGCATTTT. It translates to CASSEGNSRPQHF.

The V gene is TRBV7-4, the J gene TRBJ2-1, with D possibly matching TRBD2 (7 bases). V dropped 1 base and J dropped 6 bases, with 13 bases sitting between them. This CDR3 contains 15 residues. In germline, CDR1 is SGHVT, CDR2 SQSDAQ. This CDR3 reads CASSLVGGAGNEQFF. CDR3 bases: TGTGCCAGCAGCTTAGTTGGGGGGGCAGGCAATGAGCAGTTCTTC.

The V and J genes are TRBV29-1 and TRBJ2-1, with a tentative D call TRBD2 (5 bases). The CDR3 spans 14 residues. Trimming took off 8 bases at V and 2 bases at J, with 16 bases between the two ends. CDR1 SQVTM and CDR2 ANQGSEA come from the germline V gene. The CDR3 loop reads CSTNYLGTYNEQFF. The CDR3 DNA follows: TGCAGCACGAACTACCTCGGGACCTACAATGAGCAGTTCTTC.

The chain is built from TRBV11-2 and TRBJ2-1; 16 nucleotides align to TRBD2. Germline CDR1 is SGHAT and CDR2 is FQNNGV. V lost 5 bases, J lost 3 bases, and 10 bases stayed unmatched. The CDR3 length is 19 residues. DNA for the CDR3: TGTGCCAGCAGCCGCCCGGGACTAGCGGGGGGGCACGTCTACAATGAGCAGTTCTTC. Amino acid sequence: CASSRPGLAGGHVYNEQFF.

J is TRBJ2-3 and V is TRBV12-3 or TRBV12-4; TRBD2 aligns across 10 bases. The CDR3 has 15 amino acids. With 6 bases clipped from V and 2 bases from J, the junction kept 5 bases outside the gene matches. The CDR3 protein is CASSHGTSDTDTQYF. CDR3 DNA sequence: TGTGCCAGCAGCCATGGGACTAGCGACACAGATACGCAGTATTTT.

V gene TRBV28 combines with J gene TRBJ2-1; perhaps D is TRBD1 or TRBD2 (6 bases each). This CDR3 spans 16 amino acids. V lost 2 bases and J 9 bases, leaving 20 bases between the germline ends. Germline V gene sequence: CDR1 MDHEN, CDR2 SYDVKM. CDR3 region: CASSLNGGPGQLEQFF. Written as DNA, the CDR3 is TGTGCCAGCAGTTTAAATGGGGGGCCGGGTCAGCTTGAGCAGTTCTTC.

This clonotype was detected a few times. The J gene is TRBJ2-1, the V gene TRBV12-3 or TRBV12-4, with D tentatively TRBD2 (7 bases). V lost 8 bases and J 7 bases, leaving 21 bases between the germline ends. The CDR3 is made up of 15 amino acids. The CDR3 sequence is CASCIGGGLGNEQFF. CDR3 coding DNA: TGTGCCAGCTGCATAGGGGGGGGCCTAGGAAATGAGCAGTTCTTC.

The V gene is TRBV11-2, the J gene TRBJ2-5; D tentatively fits TRBD1 or TRBD2 (5 bases each). V lost 4 bases to trimming and J lost 5 bases, with 17 bases between them. From germline, CDR1 is SGHAT and CDR2 FQNNGV. The CDR3 extends over 15 amino acids. The CDR3 protein is CASSSPWQGGETQYF. The CDR3 nucleotides are TGTGCCAGCAGCTCCCCGTGGCAGGGCGGGGAGACCCAGTACTTC.